This TCR beta chain is from a study of blood T cell repertoires in COVID-19. Trimming took 5 bases from V and 4 from J; bases not matched to a gene: 3. Germline V CDR1 and CDR2: MRHNA, SNTAGT. CDR3 length: 15 amino acids. This clone was seen once. The method was immunoSEQ multiplex PCR; TCRdb's version includes in-frame clones alone and lacks a portion of them. The sample includes under 150,000 clones, 84% of them seen just once. The chain carries TRBV6-4 and TRBJ2-2; TRBD1 agrees at 11 bases. The sequencing input was peripheral blood. The receptor comes from a man in his sixties with acute or convalescent COVID-19. The CDR3 reads CASSPGTGGTGELFF. DNA of the CDR3: TGTGCCAGCAGTCCCGGGACAGGGGGCACCGGGGAGCTGTTTTTT.